This TCR beta chain was sequenced in a study of shared clonotypes between healthy human individuals. Points on this clone: Its specificity is not known. Distinct nucleotide sequences in the sample also encode this CDR3.

The naive CD8 population came from CD45RO-negative cells selected for CCR7, without terminally differentiated effector memory CD45RA+ cells. Generated by immunoSEQ multiplex PCR, the TCRdb table keeps only in-frame clones and is missing some. The table has roughly 1,800,000 clones, approximately 94% seen once. General study findings and limits: Shared across a handful of donors were around 5% of the naive CD4 clonotypes. Blood was the only sampled material, and tissue repertoires likely differ.

Trimming took off 1 base at V and 8 bases at J, with 8 bases between the two ends. The CDR3 has 12 residues. Germline V lookup: CDR1 SEHNR, CDR2 FQNEAQ (reference sequence). The origin of this receptor is a man aged 18-30 years in good health. The chain links TRBV7-9 to TRBJ1-2; D remains ambiguous. Sequencing used naive CD8+ T cells sorted from blood. The CDR3 region has the DNA TGTGCCAGCAGCTTAGGGCTGGACGGCTACACCTTC. As protein: CASSLGLDGYTF.